A selection of T cell receptor beta chains follows, all from one sample in a study of blood T cell repertoires in COVID-19. Method: immunoSEQ multiplex PCR; TCRdb's copy keeps in-frame clones and lacks some. The sample yields approximately 70,000 clones, about nine tenths seen once. The sequenced sample was peripheral blood. The receptor source for this set is a human donor in a cohort sampled during active COVID-19. CDR3s include the opening cysteine and the closing phenylalanine or tryptophan. A D gene is named only where the DNA matches it firmly. Part of the rows lack a size; the others show once, few, many or a class for expanded clones.

len | j_gene | abundance | d_gene | v_gene | CDR3aa | CDR3nt
12 | TRBJ1-6 | NA | TRBD1 | TRBV7-2 | CASSQGDSPLHF | TGTGCCAGCAGCCAGGGGGATTCACCCCTCCACTTT
15 | TRBJ2-3 | NA | NA | TRBV3-1/TRBV3-2 | CASSQEGRGADTQYF | TGTGCCAGCAGCCAAGAGGGCAGGGGGGCAGATACGCAGTATTTT
12 | TRBJ2-5 | NA | NA | TRBV12-3/TRBV12-4 | CASGPGRETQYF | TGTGCCAGCGGGCCAGGGCGGGAGACCCAGTACTTC
11 | TRBJ1-2 | NA | NA | TRBV11-2 | CASSLQYGYTF | TGTGCCAGCAGCTTACAATATGGCTACACCTTC
15 | TRBJ1-3 | NA | NA | TRBV19 | CASSPQARSGNTIYF | TGTGCCAGTTCACCCCAGGCTCGCTCTGGAAACACCATATATTTT
15 | TRBJ2-4 | NA | NA | TRBV7-9 | CASSLGDVAKNIQYF | TGTGCCAGCAGCTTGGGAGACGTGGCCAAAAACATTCAGTACTTC
15 | TRBJ2-3 | NA | NA | TRBV9 | CASSVAGGRTDTQYF | TGTGCCAGCAGCGTAGCTGGAGGGAGAACAGATACGCAGTATTTT
16 | TRBJ2-2 | NA | TRBD2 | TRBV5-1 | CASSGRRGRADGELFF | TGCGCCAGCAGCGGGCGGCGCGGGAGGGCCGACGGGGAGCTGTTTTTT
15 | TRBJ2-1 | NA | TRBD2 | TRBV28 | CASSLSGRARNEQFF | TGTGCCAGCAGTCTTAGCGGGAGGGCCCGGAATGAGCAGTTCTTC
15 | TRBJ2-1 | NA | NA | TRBV9 | CASSVGGRSYNEQFF | TGTGCCAGCAGCGTAGGGGGCCGTTCCTACAATGAGCAGTTCTTC
16 | TRBJ1-4 | NA | NA | TRBV6-6 | CASTLRGGAANEKLFF | TGTGCCAGCACCTTACGGGGGGGGGCTGCTAATGAAAAACTGTTTTTT
18 | TRBJ2-5 | NA | TRBD1 | TRBV10-3 | CAISESERGRGYQETQYF | TGTGCCATCAGTGAGTCAGAAAGGGGCAGGGGGTACCAAGAGACCCAGTACTTC
15 | TRBJ2-7 | NA | TRBD1 | TRBV9 | CASSVSGTGAHEQYF | TGTGCCAGCAGCGTCTCCGGGACAGGGGCCCACGAGCAGTACTTC
15 | TRBJ2-1 | NA | NA | TRBV9 | CASSGEDGFYNEQFF | TGTGCCAGCAGCGGGGAGGACGGATTCTACAATGAGCAGTTCTTC
18 | TRBJ2-7 | NA | TRBD2 | TRBV7-2 | CASSLEWASGRASYEQYF | TGTGCCAGCAGCTTAGAATGGGCTAGCGGGAGGGCCAGTTACGAGCAGTACTTC
14 | TRBJ2-1 | NA | NA | TRBV5-1 | CASSLGSTGLGQFF | TGCGCCAGCAGCTTGGGGAGCACAGGGTTGGGGCAGTTCTTC
17 | TRBJ2-3 | NA | NA | TRBV5-8 | CASSLGVASPWTDTQYF | TGTGCCAGCAGCTTGGGTGTGGCTAGCCCCTGGACGGATACGCAGTATTTT
16 | TRBJ1-2 | NA | NA | TRBV27 | CASSLSRWTVNYGYTF | TGTGCCAGCAGTTTAAGTCGATGGACAGTCAACTATGGCTACACCTTC
16 | TRBJ2-7 | once | TRBD2 | TRBV4-2 | CASSPGLAEQSYEQYF | TGTGCCAGCAGCCCGGGACTAGCGGAACAAAGCTACGAGCAGTACTTC
14 | TRBJ1-1 | NA | TRBD1 | TRBV5-4 | CASRHTGGDLEAFF | TGTGCCAGCAGGCACACAGGGGGCGATCTGGAAGCTTTCTTT
18 | TRBJ2-3 | NA | NA | TRBV5-1 | CASSRGRLAGQGTDTQYF | TGCGCCAGCAGCCGGGGGAGACTAGCGGGACAGGGGACAGATACGCAGTATTTT
15 | TRBJ1-5 | NA | TRBD1 | TRBV4-1 | CASSQAGQGVQPQHF | TGCGCCAGCAGCCAAGCCGGACAGGGAGTTCAGCCCCAGCATTTT
15 | TRBJ2-1 | NA | NA | TRBV5-1 | CASTRDSAEYNEQFF | TGCGCCAGCACCCGGGACTCCGCCGAATACAATGAGCAGTTCTTC
15 | TRBJ2-7 | few | NA | TRBV4-3 | CASSQDTGNRYEQYF | TGCGCCAGCAGCCAAGATACAGGAAACCGCTACGAGCAGTACTTC
13 | TRBJ1-2 | NA | NA | TRBV13 | CASSTRGGNGYTF | TGTGCCAGCAGCACCCGGGGGGGGAATGGCTACACCTTC
15 | TRBJ1-1 | NA | NA | TRBV6-5 | CASRLSRQVNTEAFF | TGTGCCAGCAGGCTAAGCAGACAGGTGAACACTGAAGCTTTCTTT
13 | TRBJ2-2 | NA | NA | TRBV12-3/TRBV12-4 | CASSKQGPGELFF | TGTGCCAGCAGTAAACAGGGACCCGGGGAGCTGTTTTTT
15 | TRBJ2-7 | NA | NA | TRBV4-3 | CASSQDAGLSYEQYF | TGCGCCAGCAGCCAAGATGCAGGGCTATCCTACGAGCAGTACTTC
14 | TRBJ2-2 | NA | NA | TRBV19 | CASSIRGYTGELFF | TGTGCCAGTAGTATTCGGGGTTACACCGGGGAGCTGTTTTTT
15 | TRBJ2-1 | NA | TRBD1 | TRBV18 | CASSPPGQGAGEQFF | TGTGCCAGCTCACCACCGGGACAGGGGGCCGGTGAGCAGTTCTTC
17 | TRBJ2-2 | NA | NA | TRBV15 | CATSRDLARIDTGELFF | TGTGCCACCAGCAGAGATCTCGCGCGGATCGACACCGGGGAGCTGTTTTTT
13 | TRBJ2-3 | once | NA | TRBV18 | CASVQGITDTQYF | TGTGCCAGTGTCCAGGGGATCACAGATACGCAGTATTTT
12 | TRBJ2-1 | NA | TRBD1 | TRBV29-1 | CSTGTEYNEQFF | TGCAGCACCGGGACAGAGTACAATGAGCAGTTCTTC